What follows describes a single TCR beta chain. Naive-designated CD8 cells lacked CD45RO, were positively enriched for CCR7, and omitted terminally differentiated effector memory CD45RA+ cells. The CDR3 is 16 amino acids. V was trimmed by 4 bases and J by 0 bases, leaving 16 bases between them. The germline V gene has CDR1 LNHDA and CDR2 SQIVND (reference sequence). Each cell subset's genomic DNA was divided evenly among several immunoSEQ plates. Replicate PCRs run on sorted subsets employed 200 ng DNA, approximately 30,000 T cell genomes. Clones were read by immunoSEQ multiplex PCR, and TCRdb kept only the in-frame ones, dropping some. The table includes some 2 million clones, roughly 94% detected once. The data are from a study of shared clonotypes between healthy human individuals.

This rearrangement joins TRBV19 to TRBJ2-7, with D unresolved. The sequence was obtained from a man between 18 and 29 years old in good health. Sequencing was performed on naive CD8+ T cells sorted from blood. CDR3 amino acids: CASSTKTDQSSYEQYF. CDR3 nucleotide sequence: TGTGCCAGTAGTACCAAGACGGACCAGAGCTCCTACGAGCAGTACTTC.